Listed below are T cell receptor beta chains from one sample, sequenced in a study of breast tumors, draining lymph nodes, adjacent tissues. TCRdb reprocessed the multiplex PCR reads with MiXCR, giving one entry per CDR3 protein. Here the sample spans 200,000 to 250,000 distinct CDR3 sequences, under 40% being singletons. The sequenced sample consisted of axillary lymph node tissue. All receptors derive from a female donor with breast cancer. Some clones in this sample may be carry-over from other donors' samples. Each CDR3 is given with its conserved first and last residue. D genes are given only for firm matches. Only part of the rows carry a size: once, few, many, or a class if the clone is expanded.

14,TRBJ1-4,many,TRBV20-1,-,CSAPTQPQGEKLFF,TGCAGTGCACCTACACAGCCACAAGGTGAAAAACTGTTTTTT
15,TRBJ2-5,-,TRBV7-9,-,CASRIGSGVGETQYF,TGTGCCAGCAGAATAGGGTCAGGGGTTGGCGAGACCCAGTACTTC
14,TRBJ2-1,many,TRBV29-1,TRBD2,CSGKIAGAYNEQFF,TGCAGCGGTAAAATAGCGGGGGCCTACAATGAGCAGTTCTTC
17,TRBJ2-7,many,TRBV2,TRBD2,CASSDKGLAGRGYEQYF,TGTGCCAGCAGTGATAAAGGACTAGCGGGGAGGGGGTACGAGCAGTACTTC
16,TRBJ2-3,many,TRBV9,-,CASSVVGSGRTDTQYF,TGTGCCAGCAGCGTAGTGGGTAGCGGACGCACAGATACGCAGTATTTT
15,TRBJ2-2,-,TRBV13,TRBD1,CASSGPGGKTGELFF,TGTGCCAGCAGCGGCCCAGGGGGCAAGACCGGGGAGCTGTTTTTT
16,TRBJ2-2,many,TRBV15,TRBD2,CATSSGTSGRSGELFF,TGTGCCACCAGCAGCGGGACTAGCGGGAGGAGCGGGGAGCTGTTTTTT
12,TRBJ2-7,few,TRBV6-5,-,CASSEPSYEQYF,TGTGCCAGCAGTGAACCATCCTACGAGCAGTACTTC
15,TRBJ1-6,many,TRBV11-2,-,CASSLGTFTNSPLHF,TGTGCCAGCAGCTTGGGGACATTTACTAATTCACCCCTCCACTTT
14,TRBJ2-2,many,TRBV19,TRBD2,CASRDYKGTGELFF,TGTGCCAGCCGGGACTACAAAGGTACCGGGGAGCTGTTTTTT
15,TRBJ2-3,many,TRBV5-1,TRBD2,CASRVAGGPPDTQYF,TGCGCCAGCAGAGTAGCGGGGGGGCCGCCAGATACGCAGTATTTT
16,TRBJ2-1,few,TRBV27,-,CASSLSSSGQGEEQFF,TGTGCCAGCAGTTTATCGTCGTCGGGGCAGGGTGAAGAGCAGTTCTTC
11,TRBJ1-5,many,TRBV12-3/TRBV12-4,-,CASSLGVQQHF,TGTGCCAGCAGTTTAGGAGTTCAACAGCATTTT
16,TRBJ2-2,many,TRBV14,-,CASSPMAGANTGELFF,TGTGCCAGCAGCCCAATGGCAGGCGCGAACACCGGGGAGCTGTTTTTT
18,TRBJ2-3,-,TRBV15,TRBD2,CATSRPGTSAGITDTQYF,TGTGCCACCAGCAGACCCGGGACTAGCGCGGGGATCACAGATACGCAGTATTTT
14,TRBJ2-7,many,TRBV20-1,-,CSARFARKSYEQYF,TGCAGTGCTAGATTTGCACGAAAATCCTACGAGCAGTACTTC
14,TRBJ1-2,-,TRBV7-9,TRBD1,CASSFAGGDYGYTF,TGTGCCAGCAGCTTTGCAGGGGGCGACTATGGCTACACCTTC
12,TRBJ1-6,many,TRBV4-3,-,CASSQPNSPLHF,TGCGCCAGCAGCCAACCTAATTCACCCCTCCACTTT
15,TRBJ2-3,-,TRBV7-8,TRBD1,CASSLSRGLNNEQYF,TGTGCCAGCAGCTTATCAAGGGGGCTCAACAATGAGCAGTATTTT
12,TRBJ2-3,many,TRBV5-8,-,CASSFLEDTQYF,TGTGCCAGCAGCTTTCTCGAAGATACGCAGTATTTT
14,TRBJ1-1,many,TRBV25-1,TRBD1,CASSGQGFDTEAFF,TGTGCCAGCAGCGGACAGGGGTTTGACACTGAAGCTTTCTTT
19,TRBJ2-6,-,TRBV7-2,TRBD2,CASSFPLAGGRTGANVLTF,TGTGCCAGCAGCTTCCCCCTCGCGGGGGGGCGAACCGGGGCCAACGTCCTGACTTTC
15,TRBJ2-6,few,TRBV6-2/TRBV6-3,-,CASSSMSAGANVLTF,TGTGCCAGCTCCTCCATGTCTGCTGGGGCCAACGTCCTGACTTTC
14,TRBJ1-2,many,TRBV5-1,-,CASSSEPGSYGYTF,TGCGCCAGCAGCAGCGAACCGGGGTCCTATGGCTACACCTTC
15,TRBJ2-5,few,TRBV6-6,TRBD2,CASGVAGGPKETQYF,TGTGCCAGCGGGGTAGCGGGGGGGCCTAAAGAGACCCAGTACTTC